This TCR beta chain was captured in a study of patients and donors after allogeneic stem cell transplantation. The CDR3 covers 17 residues. Germline V gene data show CDR1 as MNHEY and CDR2 as SVGAGI. Trimming took 2 bases from V and 5 from J; bases not matched to a gene: 9. TCRdb redid the calling of the RT-PCR reads with MiXCR, one entry per CDR3 protein. The sample contains more than 850,000 distinct CDR3 sequences, about a sixth of which appear only once. The chain has TRBV6-5 and TRBJ2-3; 11 nucleotides line up with TRBD2. This clonotype was obtained from a human donor who was either an allogeneic HSCT recipient or a stem cell or donor lymphocyte infusion donor (not recorded which). It is not recorded whose cells these are; they may come from a transplant donor. The sequencing input was blood, either unsorted or a sorted T cell fraction (not recorded which). CDR3: CASSYTYSGGAIDTQYF. DNA for the CDR3: TGTGCCAGCAGTTACACATATAGCGGGGGGGCCATAGATACGCAGTATTTT.